This is a list of T cell receptor beta chains from one sample in a study of radiotherapy plus CTLA-4 blockade in lung cancer. The data were produced by immunoSEQ multiplex PCR, yet TCRdb's version contains in-frame clones alone and is incomplete. This table holds about 87,000 clones, approximately 86% found once. The sample consisted of peripheral blood, taken from a patient treated with radiotherapy plus ipilimumab. Receptors originate from a human donor with non-small cell lung cancer that progressed on radiotherapy plus ipilimumab. CDR3s include the opening cysteine and the closing phenylalanine or tryptophan. The order of the fields is CDR3 DNA, CDR3 protein, D gene, clone size, J gene, V gene. A D gene is named only where the DNA matches it firmly. Size tells how often a clone was seen (once, few, many) or the class of an expanded clone, and some rows leave it out.

DNA: TGTGCCGGGAGGGGCTCCTATAATTCACCCCTCCACTTT; CDR3: CAGRGSYNSPLHF; D: NA; size: NA; J: TRBJ1-6; V: TRBV6-1
DNA: TGTGCCAGCAGCTTGGGGACCAGGGCTCAAGAGACCCAGTACTTC; CDR3: CASSLGTRAQETQYF; D: NA; size: NA; J: TRBJ2-5; V: TRBV5-8
DNA: TGCAGCGTTGAAGATCTCCTAAGGGGCCCCAATGAGCAGTTCTTC; CDR3: CSVEDLLRGPNEQFF; D: NA; size: NA; J: TRBJ2-1; V: TRBV29-1
DNA: TGTGCCAGCAGAACGACAGGGGCCGAGCAGTACTTC; CDR3: CASRTTGAEQYF; D: TRBD1; size: NA; J: TRBJ2-7; V: TRBV11-2
DNA: TGCGCCAGCAGCTTGGCCGGCAAGTTCGGCGACACCATATATTTT; CDR3: CASSLAGKFGDTIYF; D: NA; size: once; J: TRBJ1-3; V: TRBV5-1
DNA: TGCGCCAGCAGTGAGTCGAGGACGGGCTTCTATGGCTACACCTTC; CDR3: CASSESRTGFYGYTF; D: NA; size: NA; J: TRBJ1-2; V: TRBV10-2
DNA: TGTGCCAGTAGTCGAGGGGGACAGAGGGGCTCCTACGAGCAGTACTTC; CDR3: CASSRGGQRGSYEQYF; D: TRBD1; size: once; J: TRBJ2-7; V: TRBV19
DNA: TGCGCCAGCAGCCAAGTCGTGGCGGGTGAAAAACTGTTTTTT; CDR3: CASSQVVAGEKLFF; D: NA; size: few; J: TRBJ1-4; V: TRBV4-1
DNA: TGCGCCAGCAGCTCGGGACAGACCTCTTCTGGAAACACCATATATTTT; CDR3: CASSSGQTSSGNTIYF; D: TRBD1; size: NA; J: TRBJ1-3; V: TRBV5-1
DNA: TGCGCCAGCAGCTTTGCCACTCTAAGCTCCTACAATGAGCAGTTCTTC; CDR3: CASSFATLSSYNEQFF; D: NA; size: once; J: TRBJ2-1; V: TRBV5-1
DNA: TGTGCCTGGAGGCCCCTGGGGAGTACAGATACGCAGTATTTT; CDR3: CAWRPLGSTDTQYF; D: NA; size: NA; J: TRBJ2-3; V: TRBV30
DNA: TGTGCCAGCAGTTTCAAGGGCGGGGGATTGGATACGCAGTATTTT; CDR3: CASSFKGGGLDTQYF; D: TRBD2; size: NA; J: TRBJ2-3; V: TRBV27
DNA: TGTGCCAGCAGTTACTCGGCGGGAGGGTTCTACAATGAGCAGTTCTTC; CDR3: CASSYSAGGFYNEQFF; D: TRBD2; size: NA; J: TRBJ2-1; V: TRBV6-6
DNA: TGCGCCAGCAGCCAAGTCATCGGGAGTCCCTTCACAGATACGCAGTATTTT; CDR3: CASSQVIGSPFTDTQYF; D: NA; size: NA; J: TRBJ2-3; V: TRBV4-1
DNA: TGTGCCAGCAGTTTACGGGGTTGGAGGGTCGACAATGAGCAGTTCTTC; CDR3: CASSLRGWRVDNEQFF; D: NA; size: NA; J: TRBJ2-1; V: TRBV27
DNA: TGTGCCAGCAAGGGGGCGTCCAGCAGGGAGGCCTACAATGAGCAGTTCTTC; CDR3: CASKGASSREAYNEQFF; D: NA; size: once; J: TRBJ2-1; V: TRBV13
DNA: TGTGCCATCATGACTAGCGGGAGGGATGAGCAGTTCTTC; CDR3: CAIMTSGRDEQFF; D: TRBD2; size: once; J: TRBJ2-1; V: TRBV10-3
DNA: TGTGCCAGCAGCGACAGGGGGTACGAGCAGTACTTC; CDR3: CASSDRGYEQYF; D: TRBD1; size: NA; J: TRBJ2-7; V: TRBV6-5
DNA: TGTGCCAGCAGCCCCGTCGGGGCGCGGGCGGACGAGCAGTACTTC; CDR3: CASSPVGARADEQYF; D: NA; size: few; J: TRBJ2-7; V: TRBV7-7
DNA: TGCGCCAGCAGCCTAGAGGTACAGGGCAATCAGCCCCAGCATTTT; CDR3: CASSLEVQGNQPQHF; D: NA; size: NA; J: TRBJ1-5; V: TRBV4-1
DNA: TGTGCCAGCAGCTCCCCCGGGACAACGATGTATGGCTACACCTTC; CDR3: CASSSPGTTMYGYTF; D: NA; size: NA; J: TRBJ1-2; V: TRBV5-5
DNA: TGTGCCAGCAGCTTGGGACTAGCATCAGATACGCAGTATTTT; CDR3: CASSLGLASDTQYF; D: TRBD2; size: NA; J: TRBJ2-3; V: TRBV7-2
DNA: TGTGCCAGCAGCCGAGACAGGAGCACAGATACGCAGTATTTT; CDR3: CASSRDRSTDTQYF; D: NA; size: NA; J: TRBJ2-3; V: TRBV9
DNA: TGTGCCAGCAGCGTAGGACTTCAGAGCTCCTACGAGCAGTACTTC; CDR3: CASSVGLQSSYEQYF; D: NA; size: NA; J: TRBJ2-7; V: TRBV9
DNA: TGTGCCAGCAGCCCCGTTGGCGCGGGAGATCGTGAGCAGTTCTTC; CDR3: CASSPVGAGDREQFF; D: TRBD2; size: NA; J: TRBJ2-1; V: TRBV9
DNA: TGTGCCAGCAGCTTTCAGGGGGCGGGCACAGATACGCAGTATTTT; CDR3: CASSFQGAGTDTQYF; D: TRBD1; size: NA; J: TRBJ2-3; V: TRBV7-3
DNA: TGTGCCAGCTCACCAGCGGGACTGGAGAATGAAAAACTGTTTTTT; CDR3: CASSPAGLENEKLFF; D: NA; size: NA; J: TRBJ1-4; V: TRBV18
DNA: TGTGCCAGCAGCAAACAGAACACCGGGGAGCTGTTTTTT; CDR3: CASSKQNTGELFF; D: NA; size: NA; J: TRBJ2-2; V: TRBV5-4
DNA: TGTGCCAGCAGCCTTAGCGGGCTTCCCACAGATACGCAGTATTTT; CDR3: CASSLSGLPTDTQYF; D: TRBD2; size: once; J: TRBJ2-3; V: TRBV9
DNA: TGCGCCAGCAGCCAAGCAGCGTTGGGGTCGCGTGAAAAACTGTTTTTT; CDR3: CASSQAALGSREKLFF; D: NA; size: NA; J: TRBJ1-4; V: TRBV4-1
DNA: TGTGCCACCCGAGGGGGACAGGGGGGTAGTTCACCCCTCCACTTT; CDR3: CATRGGQGGSSPLHF; D: TRBD1; size: few; J: TRBJ1-6; V: TRBV4-2
DNA: TGTGCCAGCAGCCCTGTAGGGGGTCGGTCGGCTTTGGATACGCAGTATTTT; CDR3: CASSPVGGRSALDTQYF; D: NA; size: once; J: TRBJ2-3; V: TRBV7-2
DNA: TGTGCCAGAAGCTTCAGACGAACGGGCCAAGAGACCCAGTACTTC; CDR3: CARSFRRTGQETQYF; D: NA; size: NA; J: TRBJ2-5; V: TRBV5-3
DNA: TGTGCCAGCAGCTTGACCGGACTAGCGACCTACGAGCAGTACTTC; CDR3: CASSLTGLATYEQYF; D: TRBD2; size: once; J: TRBJ2-7; V: TRBV7-2
DNA: TGTGCCAGCAGCTTGGGCGGGCTTTCCTTCGGGGAGCAGTACTTC; CDR3: CASSLGGLSFGEQYF; D: NA; size: NA; J: TRBJ2-7; V: TRBV7-2
DNA: TGTGCCAGCAGCACGACAGGGGACATCACCGGGGAGCTGTTTTTT; CDR3: CASSTTGDITGELFF; D: TRBD1; size: NA; J: TRBJ2-2; V: TRBV7-3
DNA: TGTGCCAGCAGTACGGGACAGGGGACCTATGGCTACACCTTC; CDR3: CASSTGQGTYGYTF; D: TRBD1; size: NA; J: TRBJ1-2; V: TRBV28
DNA: TGCGCCAGCAGCTCCACCGGGACGGACTACAATGAGCAGTTCTTC; CDR3: CASSSTGTDYNEQFF; D: NA; size: NA; J: TRBJ2-1; V: TRBV5-1
DNA: TGTGCCAGTAGTATAGGCCTAAGGACAGGGCCCTCCACGGAGACCCAGTACTTC; CDR3: CASSIGLRTGPSTETQYF; D: TRBD1; size: NA; J: TRBJ2-5; V: TRBV19
DNA: TGCAGCGTCGGCGGGTCTCCCGAGCAGTACTTC; CDR3: CSVGGSPEQYF; D: NA; size: NA; J: TRBJ2-7; V: TRBV29-1
DNA: TGTGCCAGCAGCCGTCAGGAGGGATTTGGCTACACCTTC; CDR3: CASSRQEGFGYTF; D: NA; size: NA; J: TRBJ1-2; V: TRBV7-2
DNA: TGTGCCAGCAGCGTAGGGACTAGCGAAATCTCCGGGGAGCTGTTTTTT; CDR3: CASSVGTSEISGELFF; D: TRBD2; size: NA; J: TRBJ2-2; V: TRBV9
DNA: TGTGCCAGCAGTTTATCAGACCTTTTAGGCCATAATTCACCCCTCCACTTT; CDR3: CASSLSDLLGHNSPLHF; D: NA; size: NA; J: TRBJ1-6; V: TRBV27
DNA: TGTGCCAGCAGTCCGACAGGGTCTCGGTACTATGGCTACACCTTC; CDR3: CASSPTGSRYYGYTF; D: TRBD1; size: once; J: TRBJ1-2; V: TRBV28
DNA: TGCAGCGTTCGAACAGGCTCTGGAAACACCATATATTTT; CDR3: CSVRTGSGNTIYF; D: NA; size: NA; J: TRBJ1-3; V: TRBV29-1
DNA: TGTGCCAGCTGGGGACAGGGGCAAGAGACCCAGTACTTC; CDR3: CASWGQGQETQYF; D: TRBD1; size: NA; J: TRBJ2-5; V: TRBV2
DNA: TGTGCCAGCAGCCCTACAGGGGCCTATGGCTACACCTTC; CDR3: CASSPTGAYGYTF; D: TRBD1; size: NA; J: TRBJ1-2; V: TRBV7-2
DNA: TGCGCCAGCAGCTGGGGACTCAAAGAGACCCAGTACTTC; CDR3: CASSWGLKETQYF; D: NA; size: NA; J: TRBJ2-5; V: TRBV5-1